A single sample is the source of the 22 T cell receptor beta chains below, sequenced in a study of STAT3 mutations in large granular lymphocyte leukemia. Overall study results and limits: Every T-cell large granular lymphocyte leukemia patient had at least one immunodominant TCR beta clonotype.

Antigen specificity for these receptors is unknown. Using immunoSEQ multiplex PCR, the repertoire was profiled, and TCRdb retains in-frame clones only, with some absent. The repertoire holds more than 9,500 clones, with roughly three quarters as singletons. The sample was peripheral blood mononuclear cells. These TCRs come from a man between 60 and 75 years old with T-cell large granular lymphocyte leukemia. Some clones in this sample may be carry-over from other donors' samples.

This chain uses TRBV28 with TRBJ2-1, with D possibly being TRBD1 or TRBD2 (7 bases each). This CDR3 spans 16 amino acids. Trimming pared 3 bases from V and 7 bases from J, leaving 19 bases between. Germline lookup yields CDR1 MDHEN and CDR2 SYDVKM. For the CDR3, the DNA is TGTGCCAGCAGTTTTTTATCTCGGGGGGACAGTAATGAGCAGTTCTTC. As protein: CASSFLSRGDSNEQFF.

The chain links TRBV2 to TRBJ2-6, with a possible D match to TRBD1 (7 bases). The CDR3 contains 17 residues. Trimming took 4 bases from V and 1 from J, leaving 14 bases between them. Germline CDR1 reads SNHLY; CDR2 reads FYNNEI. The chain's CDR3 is CASSGQGGLSGANVLTF. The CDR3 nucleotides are TGTGCCAGCAGTGGACAGGGAGGACTTTCTGGGGCCAACGTCCTGACTTTC.

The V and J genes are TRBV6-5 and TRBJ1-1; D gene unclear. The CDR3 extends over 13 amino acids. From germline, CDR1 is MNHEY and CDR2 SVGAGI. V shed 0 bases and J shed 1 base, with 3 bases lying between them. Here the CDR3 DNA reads TGTGCCAGCAGTTACTCGGAGAACACTGAAGCTTTCTTT. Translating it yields CASSYSENTEAFF.

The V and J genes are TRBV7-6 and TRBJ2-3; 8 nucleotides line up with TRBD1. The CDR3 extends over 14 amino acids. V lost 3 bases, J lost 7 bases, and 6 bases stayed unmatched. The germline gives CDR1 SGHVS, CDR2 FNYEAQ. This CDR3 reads CASSFDRGENTQYF. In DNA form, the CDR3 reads TGTGCCAGCAGCTTCGACAGGGGTGAGAATACGCAGTATTTT. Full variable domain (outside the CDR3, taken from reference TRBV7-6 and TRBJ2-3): GAGVSQSPRYKVTKRGQDVALRCDPISGHVSLYWYRQALGQGPEFLTYFNYEAQQDKSGLPNDRFSAERPEGSISTLTIQRTEQRDSAMYRCASSFDRGENTQYFGPGTRLTVL.

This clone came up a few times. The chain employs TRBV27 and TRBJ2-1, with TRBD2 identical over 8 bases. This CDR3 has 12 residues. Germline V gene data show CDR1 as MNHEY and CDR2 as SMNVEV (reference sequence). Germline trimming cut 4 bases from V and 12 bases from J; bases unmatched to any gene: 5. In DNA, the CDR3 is TGTGCCAGCAGTTCCGAGCGGGAGAGGCAGTTCTTC. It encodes CASSSERERQFF.

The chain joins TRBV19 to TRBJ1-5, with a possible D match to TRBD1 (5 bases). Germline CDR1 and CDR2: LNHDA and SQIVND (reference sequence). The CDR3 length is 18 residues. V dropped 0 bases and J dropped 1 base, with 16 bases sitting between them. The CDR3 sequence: CASSIEARGRTSNQPQHF. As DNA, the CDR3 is TGTGCCAGTAGTATAGAGGCGAGAGGGCGGACAAGCAATCAGCCCCAGCATTTT.

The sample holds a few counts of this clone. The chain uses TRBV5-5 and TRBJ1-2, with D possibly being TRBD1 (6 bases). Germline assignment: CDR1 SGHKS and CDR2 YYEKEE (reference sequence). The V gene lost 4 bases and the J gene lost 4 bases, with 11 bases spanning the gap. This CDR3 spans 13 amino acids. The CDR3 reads CASSADSSYGYTF. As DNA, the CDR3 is TGTGCCAGCAGCGCGGACAGTAGCTATGGCTACACCTTC.

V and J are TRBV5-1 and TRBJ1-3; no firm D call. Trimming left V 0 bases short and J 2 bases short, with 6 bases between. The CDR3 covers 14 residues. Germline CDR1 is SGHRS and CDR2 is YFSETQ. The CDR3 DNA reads TGCGCCAGCAGCTTGGCCGGGGCTGGAAACACCATATATTTT. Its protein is CASSLAGAGNTIYF. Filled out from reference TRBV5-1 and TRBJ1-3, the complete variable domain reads KAGVTQTPRYLIKTRGQQVTLSCSPISGHRSVSWYQQTPGQGLQFLFEYFSETQRNKGNFPGRFSGRQFSNSRSEMNVSTLELGDSALYLCASSLAGAGNTIYFGEGSWLTVV.

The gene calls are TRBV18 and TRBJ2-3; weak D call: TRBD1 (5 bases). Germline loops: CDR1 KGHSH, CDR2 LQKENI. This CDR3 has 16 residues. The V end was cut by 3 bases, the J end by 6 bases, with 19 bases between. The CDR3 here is CASSPSVQGVSDTQYF. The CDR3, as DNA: TGTGCCAGCTCACCGTCGGTTCAGGGTGTTAGCGATACGCAGTATTTT.

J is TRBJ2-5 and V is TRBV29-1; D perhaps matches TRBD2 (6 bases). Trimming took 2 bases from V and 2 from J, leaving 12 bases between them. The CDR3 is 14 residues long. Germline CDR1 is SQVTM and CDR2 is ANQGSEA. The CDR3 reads CSVEWGEAQETQYF. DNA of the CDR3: TGCAGCGTTGAATGGGGGGAAGCTCAAGAGACCCAGTACTTC.

CDR3 coding DNA: TGTGCCAGCACCCGGATAGGGGCCGGCAGCACAGATACGCAGTATTTT. This codes for CASTRIGAGSTDTQYF. V gene TRBV27 combines with J gene TRBJ2-3; a possible D gene is TRBD1 (5 bases). V was trimmed by 7 bases and J by 0 bases, leaving 17 bases between them. The CDR3 loop spans 16 amino acids. CDR1 MNHEY and CDR2 SMNVEV come from the germline V gene (reference sequence).

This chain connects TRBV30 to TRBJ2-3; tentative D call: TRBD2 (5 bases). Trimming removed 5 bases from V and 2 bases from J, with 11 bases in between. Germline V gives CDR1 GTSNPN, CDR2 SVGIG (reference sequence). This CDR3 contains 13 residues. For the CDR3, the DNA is TGTGCCTGGGGACGGGGTCACACAGATACGCAGTATTTT. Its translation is CAWGRGHTDTQYF. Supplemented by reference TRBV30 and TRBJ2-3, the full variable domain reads SQTIHQWPATLVQPVGSPLSLECTVEGTSNPNLYWYRQAAGRGLQLLFYSVGIGQISSEVPQNLSASRPQDRQFILSSKKLLLSDSGFYLCAWGRGHTDTQYFGPGTRLTVL.

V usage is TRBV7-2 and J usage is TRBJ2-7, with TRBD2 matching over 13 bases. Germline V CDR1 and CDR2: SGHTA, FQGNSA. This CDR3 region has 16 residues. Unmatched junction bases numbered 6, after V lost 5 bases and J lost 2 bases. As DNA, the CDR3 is TGTGCCAGCAGCCCCGGGACTAGCGGGATCCCCTACGAGCAGTACTTC. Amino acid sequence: CASSPGTSGIPYEQYF.

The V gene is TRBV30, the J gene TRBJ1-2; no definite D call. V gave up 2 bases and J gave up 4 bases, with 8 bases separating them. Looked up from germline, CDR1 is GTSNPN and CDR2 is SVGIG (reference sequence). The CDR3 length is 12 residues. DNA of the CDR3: TGTGCCTGGAGTCCGGGGTTCTATGGCTACACCTTC. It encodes CAWSPGFYGYTF.

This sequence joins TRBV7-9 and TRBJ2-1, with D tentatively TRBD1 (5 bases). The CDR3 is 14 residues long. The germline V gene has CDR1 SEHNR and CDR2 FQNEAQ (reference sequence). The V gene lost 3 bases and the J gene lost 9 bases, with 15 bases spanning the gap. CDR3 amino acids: CASSFMTETTEQFF. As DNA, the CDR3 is TGTGCCAGCAGCTTCATGACAGAGACGACTGAGCAGTTCTTC.

The CDR3 region has the DNA TGTGCCACCAGCAGAGATAGGTCACCCCTAGTGCCCCAGCATTTT. It specifies CATSRDRSPLVPQHF. The rearrangement joins TRBV15 to TRBJ1-5, with no clear D. Trimming took 0 bases from V and 9 from J, leaving 15 bases between them. CDR3 length: 15 residues. Germline V gene sequence: CDR1 LNHNV, CDR2 YYDKDF (reference sequence).

The CDR3 here is CASSLGASDTQYF. The CDR3 DNA reads TGCGCCAGCAGCTTGGGGGCCTCAGATACGCAGTATTTT. This chain links TRBV5-1 with TRBJ2-3, with D uncertain. Germline CDR1 and CDR2: SGHRS and YFSETQ. The germline V and J ends were trimmed by 0 bases and 4 bases, with 6 bases remaining between them. This CDR3 is built from 13 residues.

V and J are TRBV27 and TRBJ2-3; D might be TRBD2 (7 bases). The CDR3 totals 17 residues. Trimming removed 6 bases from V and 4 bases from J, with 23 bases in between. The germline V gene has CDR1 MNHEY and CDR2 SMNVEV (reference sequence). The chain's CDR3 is CASSNQHGGAGSDTQYF. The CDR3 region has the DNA TGTGCCAGCAGCAACCAGCATGGGGGGGCGGGATCAGATACGCAGTATTTT.

In DNA form, the CDR3 reads TGTGCCAGCATCTTGGGGCAGGGGGCTAGCGAAGGTCTATTCCACGAGCAGTACTTC. Protein product: CASILGQGASEGLFHEQYF. The V call is TRBV27, the J call TRBJ2-7; 8 bases line up with TRBD1. J was trimmed by 5 bases and V by 7 bases; bases with no gene match: 25. The CDR3 length is 19 residues. The germline gives CDR1 MNHEY, CDR2 SMNVEV (reference sequence).

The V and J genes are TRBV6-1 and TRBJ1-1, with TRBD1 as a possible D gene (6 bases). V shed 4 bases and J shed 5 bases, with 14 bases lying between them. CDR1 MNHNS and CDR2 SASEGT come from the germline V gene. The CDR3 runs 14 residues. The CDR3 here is CASSAQGGNTEAFF. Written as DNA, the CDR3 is TGTGCCAGCAGTGCACAAGGGGGTAATACTGAAGCTTTCTTT.

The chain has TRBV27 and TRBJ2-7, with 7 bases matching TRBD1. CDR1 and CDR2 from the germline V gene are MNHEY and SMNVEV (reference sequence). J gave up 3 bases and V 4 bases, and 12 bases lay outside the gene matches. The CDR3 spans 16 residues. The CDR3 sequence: CASSSAETGTVYEQYF. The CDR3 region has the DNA TGTGCCAGCAGTTCAGCCGAGACAGGGACGGTCTACGAGCAGTACTTC.

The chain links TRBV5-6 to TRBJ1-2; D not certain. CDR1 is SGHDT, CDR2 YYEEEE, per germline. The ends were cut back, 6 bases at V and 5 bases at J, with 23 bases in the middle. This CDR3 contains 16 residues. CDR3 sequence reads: CASTDEVITQVYGYTF. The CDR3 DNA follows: TGTGCCAGCACCGATGAGGTGATAACGCAAGTTTATGGCTACACCTTC.